Below, 21 T cell receptor beta chains from the same sample are listed, as sequenced in a study of long-term antiretroviral therapy in people with HIV. They ran version v3.0 of the immunoSEQ assay at survey level. Sequenced by immunoSEQ multiplex PCR; TCRdb stores in-frame clones only, minus some. The table shows tens of thousands of clones, with 65% to 90% occurring only once. Sample: unsorted PBMCs, taken 3 years after starting antiretroviral therapy. These receptors came from a man in his forties or fifties with HIV.

The genes are TRBV2 and TRBJ1-4, with D perhaps matching TRBD1 (5 bases). V dropped 1 base and J dropped 7 bases, with 16 bases sitting between them. This CDR3 is built from 16 residues. The germline CDR1 and CDR2 sequences are SNHLY and FYNNEI. In nucleotides, the CDR3 is TGTGCCAGCAGTGAAGGAGCTGGGGGGTATGGTGAAAAACTGTTTTTT. Its protein product is CASSEGAGGYGEKLFF.

V and J are TRBV10-1 and TRBJ2-7; D is uncertain. This CDR3 region has 14 residues. V lost 4 bases, J lost 1 base, and 11 bases lay in between. Looked up from germline, CDR1 is WNHNN and CDR2 is SYGVQD (reference sequence). The CDR3 here is CASSAAGISYEQYF. The CDR3 bases are TGCGCCAGCAGTGCAGCAGGAATTTCCTACGAGCAGTACTTC.

The chain links TRBV5-5 to TRBJ1-1, with 8 bases matching TRBD1. The germline V gene encodes CDR1 SGHKS and CDR2 YYEKEE (reference sequence). Losses at the gene ends were 2 bases for V and 1 base for J; bases not matched to a gene: 10. This CDR3 is 17 amino acids long. DNA of the CDR3: TGTGCCAGCAGCTTCCCCGACAGGGGATTGGGGAACACTGAAGCTTTCTTT. Translation gives CASSFPDRGLGNTEAFF.

The chain is built from TRBV19 and TRBJ2-7, with D tentatively TRBD1 (5 bases). From germline, CDR1 is LNHDA and CDR2 SQIVND (reference sequence). The CDR3 contains 15 residues. Deletions cut 2 bases from V and 2 bases from J, with 13 bases between. The CDR3 DNA reads TGTGCCAGTAGTATAAGAGGCCCAGGGACCTACGAGCAGTACTTC. This sequence encodes CASSIRGPGTYEQYF.

The chain joins TRBV7-8 to TRBJ1-1, with D maybe TRBD1 (5 bases). The germline V and J ends were trimmed by 4 bases and 10 bases, with 13 bases remaining between them. The length of the CDR3 is 12 residues. CDR1 is SGHVS and CDR2 is FQNEAQ in the germline V gene. The CDR3 nucleotides read TGTGCCAGCAGCTCCGGGGGTGCGTTAGCTTTCTTT. Its protein product is CASSSGGALAFF.

CDR3 amino acids: CASSQRYGRENSPLHF. The CDR3 DNA reads TGTGCCAGCAGCCAAAGGTACGGCAGGGAAAATTCACCCCTCCACTTT. The genes are TRBV14 and TRBJ1-6; D may be TRBD1 (5 bases). The CDR3 spans 16 residues. In germline, CDR1 is SGHDN, CDR2 FVKESK. The V end was cut by 2 bases, the J end by 7 bases, with 15 bases between.

CDR3: CASTTGNQPQHF. CDR3 bases: TGTGCCAGCACCACTGGCAATCAGCCCCAGCATTTT. The genes are TRBV13 and TRBJ1-5; D is uncertain. V was clipped by 7 bases and J by 2 bases, with 6 bases between them. Germline V lookup: CDR1 PRHDT, CDR2 FYEKMQ (reference sequence). The CDR3 contains 12 residues.

J is TRBJ1-4 and V is TRBV4-3, with D uncertain. The CDR3 is made up of 16 amino acids. V dropped 0 bases and J dropped 0 bases, with 8 bases sitting between them. Per the germline V gene, CDR1 is LGHNA and CDR2 is YSLEER. CDR3: CASSQDRRATNEKLFF. CDR3 bases: TGCGCCAGCAGCCAAGATCGGCGGGCAACTAATGAAAAACTGTTTTTT.

This CDR3 is CAWSFIAGGSYNEQFF. As DNA, the CDR3 is TGTGCCTGGAGTTTTATAGCGGGGGGCTCCTACAATGAGCAGTTCTTC. The chain employs TRBV30 and TRBJ2-1; TRBD2 agrees at 10 bases. CDR1 and CDR2 from the germline V gene are GTSNPN and SVGIG (reference sequence). The trim removed 2 bases at V and 0 bases at J, leaving 4 bases unmatched. The CDR3 contains 16 residues.

The J gene is TRBJ2-5, the V gene TRBV7-6, with D possibly being TRBD1 or TRBD2 (6 bases each). Trimming stripped 5 bases from V and 4 bases from J, with 14 bases between. The CDR3 covers 14 residues. Germline CDR1 is SGHVS and CDR2 is FNYEAQ. The CDR3 protein is CASSESRGLETQYF. The CDR3 DNA reads TGTGCCAGCAGCGAGAGTCGGGGGCTAGAGACCCAGTACTTC.

The rearrangement links TRBV9 to TRBJ2-2, with D perhaps being TRBD1 or TRBD2 (5 bases each). The CDR3 contains 14 residues. Trimming removed 4 bases at V and 4 bases at J, with 11 bases between. Germline CDR1 is SGDLS and CDR2 is YYNGEE. In nucleotides, the CDR3 is TGTGCCAGCAGCCCGGTTGGGGGCACCGGGGAGCTGTTTTTT. Its protein product is CASSPVGGTGELFF.

The J gene is TRBJ1-2, the V gene TRBV6-5, with D possibly TRBD1 on 6 matching bases. The germline CDR1 and CDR2 sequences are MNHEY and SVGAGI. The length of the CDR3 is 14 residues. The V and J ends lost 7 bases and 8 bases respectively, with 20 bases between them. CDR3 DNA: TGTGCCAGCACCCGGGGGGGGGCATGGTCAGGCTACACCTTC. Its protein is CASTRGGAWSGYTF.

The genes are TRBV25-1 and TRBJ1-1; D gene ambiguous. This CDR3 spans 13 amino acids. The V gene lost 6 bases and the J gene lost 1 base, with 9 bases spanning the gap. Germline assignment: CDR1 MGHDK and CDR2 SYGVNS. CDR3 protein: CASRTDPNTEAFF. The CDR3 nucleotides are TGTGCCAGCAGAACAGATCCGAACACTGAAGCTTTCTTT.

The gene calls are TRBV20-1 and TRBJ1-6, with D unclear. Germline-derived CDR1 and CDR2 are DFQATT and SNEGSKA (reference sequence). The CDR3 runs to 11 residues. Trimming left V 3 bases short and J 3 bases short, with 0 bases between. The CDR3 loop is CSASYNSPLHF. CDR3 bases: TGCAGTGCTAGCTATAATTCACCCCTCCACTTT.

J is TRBJ2-5 and V is TRBV6-1; D is uncertain. There are 13 residues in the CDR3. The germline V gene encodes CDR1 MNHNS and CDR2 SASEGT. V was clipped by 6 bases and J by 3 bases, with 11 bases between them. CDR3 coding DNA: TGTGCCAGCAGCGTGTCGGTCGAAGAGACCCAGTACTTC. This codes for CASSVSVEETQYF.

The chain carries TRBV12-5 and TRBJ2-1, with 7 positions matching TRBD2. After removal of 6 bases from V and 1 base from J, the junction contained 6 bases not matched to a gene. This CDR3 region has 15 residues. In germline, CDR1 is LGHNT, CDR2 FRNRAP. DNA for the CDR3: TGTGCTAGTGGGGGAGGGCCGAGTTCCTACAATGAGCAGTTCTTC. It yields the protein CASGGGPSSYNEQFF.

The V gene is TRBV7-2, the J gene TRBJ1-2; D might be TRBD1 (5 bases). Trimming removed 0 bases from V and 5 bases from J, with 13 bases in between. The germline CDR1 and CDR2 sequences are SGHTA and FQGNSA. The CDR3 extends over 15 amino acids. CDR3 nucleotide sequence: TGTGCCAGCAGCTTAGCGCCTGGCGGGACGTATGGCTACACCTTC. It encodes CASSLAPGGTYGYTF.

This clone was observed a few times. The chain is built from TRBV25-1 and TRBJ2-7, with D maybe TRBD1 (6 bases). CDR1 and CDR2 (germline): MGHDK, SYGVNS. Trimming removed 4 bases at V and 0 bases at J, with 13 bases between. The length of the CDR3 is 15 residues. CDR3 nucleotide sequence: TGTGCCAGCAGTGGTTGGGGGCGAAACTCCTACGAGCAGTACTTC. Protein: CASSGWGRNSYEQYF.

The chain couples TRBV7-2 to TRBJ2-3; D is unclear. The CDR3 runs 12 residues. Germline lookup yields CDR1 SGHTA and CDR2 FQGNSA. V dropped 5 bases and J dropped 0 bases, with 3 bases sitting between them. The CDR3 spells CASSPSTDTQYF. Here the CDR3 DNA reads TGTGCCAGCAGCCCGAGCACAGATACGCAGTATTTT.

CDR3 in amino acids: CASSYRSHTEAFF. In nucleotides, the CDR3 is TGTGCCAGCAGTTACCGAAGCCACACTGAAGCTTTCTTT. The chain is built from TRBV6-6 and TRBJ1-1, with D unclear. Germline V gene lookup returns CDR1 MNHNY and CDR2 SVGAGI (reference sequence). The CDR3 runs 13 residues. The V end lost 2 bases, the J end lost 3 bases, and 7 bases lay between the germline ends.

In its sample, this clone was seen once. V and J are TRBV4-3 and TRBJ1-1; D not certain. This CDR3 spans 12 amino acids. The V gene's germline CDR1 is LGHNA and CDR2 YSLEER. V was trimmed by 6 bases and J by 5 bases, leaving 10 bases between them. In DNA form, the CDR3 reads TGCGCCAGCAGTAGGGCGGGAACTGAAGCTTTCTTT. Protein: CASSRAGTEAFF.